The 10 T cell receptor beta chains listed next were all sequenced from one sample in a study of blood T cells in healthy people across ages. Using a J-beta primer mix together with a sample-barcoded 5' primer, a second PCR was run for roughly 7 to 12 cycles. TCRdb reanalysed the 5' RACE reads using MiXCR and keeps one entry per CDR3 protein. The profile covers more than 1.4 million distinct CDR3 sequences, with around 39% appearing a single time and 7.9% taken by the ten largest. The sample comprised blood. These receptors were taken from a woman younger than 30 in good health.

V is TRBV6-1 and J is TRBJ1-6; TRBD1 matches 12 bases. CDR1 and CDR2 from the germline V gene are MNHNS and SASEGT. V shed 11 bases, J shed 7 bases, and the junction held 21 bases outside the gene matches. The CDR3 consists of 19 residues. This chain's CDR3 is CARIGGGQGAIQCNSPLHF. CDR3 DNA sequence: TGTGCCCGTATTGGGGGGGGACAGGGGGCCATTCAATGCAATTCACCCCTCCACTTT.

This clonotype was counted between two and nine times. The DNA for the CDR3 is TGTGCCACCAGCAGGCCCGGGGCAGATACGCAGTATTTT. The encoded protein is CATSRPGADTQYF. This chain connects TRBV24-1 to TRBJ2-3; weak D call: TRBD2 (5 bases). Germline assignment: CDR1 KGHDR and CDR2 SFDVKD. Trimming took 7 bases from V and 4 from J, leaving 11 bases between them. The CDR3 loop spans 13 amino acids.

The gene calls are TRBV20-1 and TRBJ2-1; 11 nucleotides match TRBD2. This CDR3 has 13 residues. In germline, CDR1 is DFQATT, CDR2 SNEGSKA (reference sequence). Here the CDR3 reads CSRTSGSQDEQFF. The CDR3 nucleotides are TGCAGCCGCACTAGCGGGAGTCAGGATGAGCAGTTCTTC.

The V gene is TRBV10-3, the J gene TRBJ2-5, with TRBD2 identical over 7 bases. CDR1 is ENHRY, CDR2 SYGVKD, per germline. This CDR3 has 12 residues. Trimming cost V 6 bases and J 5 bases; bases outside gene matches: 3. DNA of the CDR3: TGTGCCATCAGCCGGGAGGAGGAGACCCAGTACTTC. Amino acids: CAISREEETQYF.

The CDR3, as DNA: TGCAGTGCTAGAGATGAAGGCACAGGGTGGGAGACCCAGTACTTC. Translated, it gives CSARDEGTGWETQYF. This chain links TRBV20-1 with TRBJ2-5, with D possibly being TRBD1 (6 bases). V shed 0 bases and J shed 5 bases, with 16 bases lying between them. Germline V CDR1 and CDR2: DFQATT, SNEGSKA (reference sequence). This CDR3 spans 15 amino acids.

The rearrangement uses TRBV20-1 and TRBJ2-4; possible D gene TRBD2, 5 bases. V gave up 3 bases and J gave up 8 bases, with 23 bases separating them. CDR1 is DFQATT and CDR2 is SNEGSKA in the germline V gene (reference sequence). The CDR3 is 16 amino acids. The CDR3 sequence is CSASGIVEALVDIQYF. CDR3 nucleotide sequence: TGCAGTGCTAGCGGGATCGTCGAGGCTCTAGTCGACATTCAGTACTTC.

This chain connects TRBV27 to TRBJ2-7, with TRBD1 identical over 7 bases. Germline CDR1 MNHEY, CDR2 SMNVEV (reference sequence). CDR3 size: 16 residues. The V gene end was trimmed by 1 base and the J gene end by 0 bases; junction bases not matched to a gene: 6. The CDR3 DNA follows: TGTGCCAGCAGTTTATACGGGGACAGACCCTCCTACGAGCAGTACTTC. This translates into CASSLYGDRPSYEQYF.

The chain recombines TRBV2 with TRBJ1-3, with 8 bases fitting TRBD1. V shed 4 bases, J shed 2 bases, and the junction held 1 base outside the gene matches. This CDR3 region has 14 residues. Germline assignment: CDR1 SNHLY and CDR2 FYNNEI. The CDR3 DNA follows: TGTGCCAGCAGTGGGGGACAGGCTGGAAACACCATATATTTT. This encodes CASSGGQAGNTIYF.

This chain connects TRBV20-1 to TRBJ2-3, with 10 positions matching TRBD2. The CDR3 covers 19 residues. The ends lost 3 bases at V and 1 base at J; junction bases unmatched: 16. The germline V gene has CDR1 DFQATT and CDR2 SNEGSKA (reference sequence). The DNA of the CDR3 is TGCAGTGCTAGGTCTAGCGGGGGCCCTATAAGAATTCGCACAGATACGCAGTATTTT. Protein: CSARSSGGPIRIRTDTQYF.

To note about this clonotype: Since a much larger clone is just one base distant, this may be a read error. Written as DNA, the CDR3 is TGTGCCAGCAGCTTAGCACCTAGCCGAAGCTACAATGAGCAGTACTTC. It is translated as CASSLAPSRSYNEQYF. The rearrangement links TRBV7-6 to TRBJ2-5; D is possibly TRBD2 (5 bases). Germline loops: CDR1 SGHVS, CDR2 FNYEAQ. The CDR3 sequence is 16 residues long. Trimming removed 0 bases from V and 11 bases from J, with 22 bases in between.